The 20 T cell receptor beta chains given below trace back to one sample, sequenced in a study of blood T cell repertoires in COVID-19 (TCRdb year 2020). The library relied on the immunoSEQ multiplex PCR assay. Held by TCRdb, this immuneACCESS table contains in-frame sequences only and omits some clones. Under half of the omission traces to an unresolved V gene where checked; the cause of the rest is unknown. This sample lists 100,000 or so clones; about four fifths were detected once. 15% to 19% of the sample is in the top ten clones. Sample: peripheral blood. Receptors were obtained from a woman of 80 years or more with acute or convalescent COVID-19.

V gene TRBV3-1 (or the pseudogene TRBV3-2) combines with J gene TRBJ2-2, with D possibly TRBD1 on 5 matching bases. The CDR3 runs to 13 residues. Germline V gene data show CDR1 as LGHDT and CDR2 as YNNKEL (reference sequence). Trimming pared 1 base from V and 8 bases from J, leaving 8 bases between. CDR3 sequence reads: CASSQGWTGELFF. In nucleotides, the CDR3 is TGTGCCAGCAGCCAAGGGTGGACAGGGGAGCTGTTTTTT.

The rearrangement joins TRBV20-1 to TRBJ2-3, with 14 bases that match TRBD2. CDR3 length: 15 amino acids. Germline CDR1 reads DFQATT; CDR2 reads SNEGSKA (reference sequence). Trimming cost V 3 bases and J 8 bases; bases outside gene matches: 7. As DNA, the CDR3 is TGCAGTGCTAGTGAGACTAGCGGGAGGGCCGCTACGCAGTATTTT. This codes for CSASETSGRAATQYF.

There are a few counts of this clone. This chain links TRBV7-8 with TRBJ1-2; 9 positions match TRBD1. The CDR3 is 16 amino acids. Germline V gene sequence: CDR1 SGHVS, CDR2 FQNEAQ. Trimming cost V 4 bases and J 6 bases; bases outside gene matches: 12. The CDR3 region has the DNA TGTGCCAGCAGCTCTCCCGGGACAGGGAAAGCGGATGGCTACACCTTC. Amino acid sequence: CASSSPGTGKADGYTF. Supplemented by reference TRBV7-8 and TRBJ1-2, the full variable domain reads GAGVSQSPRYKVAKRGQDVALRCDPISGHVSLFWYQQALGQGPEFLTYFQNEAQLDKSGLPSDRFFAERPEGSVSTLKIQRTQQEDSAVYLCASSSPGTGKADGYTFGSGTRLTVV.

This chain connects TRBV3-1 (or the pseudogene TRBV3-2) to TRBJ1-2; possible D gene TRBD1, 6 bases. CDR3 length equals 13 residues. Germline lookup yields CDR1 LGHDT and CDR2 YNNKEL (reference sequence). The germline V and J ends were trimmed by 7 bases and 3 bases, with 12 bases remaining between them. CDR3: CASTNQGYYGYTF. The CDR3 nucleotides are TGTGCCAGCACTAACCAGGGGTACTATGGCTACACCTTC.

CDR3 sequence (DNA): TGTGCCAGTTCTTTTCCGGGACAGGGGAATGAAAAACTGTTTTTT. This translates into CASSFPGQGNEKLFF. The V and J genes are TRBV19 and TRBJ1-4, with 10 nucleotides matching TRBD1. Trimming took 8 bases from V and 5 from J; bases not matched to a gene: 8. This CDR3 spans 15 amino acids. From germline, CDR1 is LNHDA and CDR2 SQIVND (reference sequence).

The chain uses TRBV7-8 and TRBJ2-3; TRBD2 agrees at 7 bases. V gave up 2 bases and J gave up 2 bases; unmatched junction bases: 7. The germline gives CDR1 SGHVS, CDR2 FQNEAQ. This CDR3 contains 16 residues. CDR3 nucleotide sequence: TGTGCCAGCAGCTTAAACGGGAGGCCTTTCACAGATACGCAGTATTTT. It specifies CASSLNGRPFTDTQYF.

CDR3 loop: CASSLSPSGSSNTQYF. In DNA form, the CDR3 reads TGTGCCAGCAGTTTATCGCCTAGCGGGAGTTCGAATACGCAGTATTTT. The chain couples TRBV27 to TRBJ2-3; 10 bases map to TRBD2. CDR1 is MNHEY, CDR2 SMNVEV, per germline (reference sequence). V shed 0 bases and J 7 bases; nucleotides not matched to a gene: 7. This CDR3 comprises 16 residues.

The V call is TRBV18, the J call TRBJ1-2; 7 bases match TRBD1. Unmatched junction bases numbered 5, after V lost 3 bases and J lost 4 bases. The CDR3 extends over 14 amino acids. Germline V lookup: CDR1 KGHSH, CDR2 LQKENI. The CDR3 loop reads CASSPEPGGYGYTF. DNA of the CDR3: TGTGCCAGCTCACCCGAACCAGGGGGCTATGGCTACACCTTC.

The CDR3 region has the DNA TGTGCCAGCAGCTCGAGCGGGAGGAACTACGAGCAGTACTTC. This sequence encodes CASSSSGRNYEQYF. The V gene is TRBV13, the J gene TRBJ2-7, with 9 bases matching TRBD2. The trim removed 4 bases at V and 3 bases at J, leaving 4 bases unmatched. Germline V CDR1 and CDR2: PRHDT, FYEKMQ (reference sequence). The CDR3 length is 14 residues.

The V and J genes are TRBV12-3 or TRBV12-4 and TRBJ1-2; TRBD1 is a possible D gene (6 bases). The CDR3 runs 13 residues. V was cut by 3 bases and J by 7 bases, with 12 bases left in between. CDR3 sequence reads: CASSFRQVGGYTF. In DNA, the CDR3 is TGTGCCAGCAGTTTTCGACAGGTCGGTGGCTACACCTTC.

The rearrangement joins TRBV27 to TRBJ1-2; 10 bases match TRBD1. The CDR3 consists of 14 residues. J lost 4 bases, V lost 6 bases, and 5 bases had no gene match. Germline V CDR1 and CDR2: MNHEY, SMNVEV (reference sequence). CDR3 in DNA: TGTGCCAGCAGAGGGACAGGGGCTATCTATGGCTACACCTTC. Translating it yields CASRGTGAIYGYTF.

This clone was picked up a small number of times. The rearrangement uses TRBV6-4 and TRBJ2-3; D perhaps matches TRBD1 (6 bases). This CDR3 region has 13 residues. V gave up 6 bases and J gave up 6 bases, with 13 bases separating them. Germline assignment: CDR1 MRHNA and CDR2 SNTAGT. The CDR3 DNA reads TGTGCCAGCAGCCAGGGGTCGGAGGATACGCAGTATTTT. Its protein product is CASSQGSEDTQYF.

This clone was seen only once. The chain recombines TRBV5-1 with TRBJ1-2, with TRBD1 matching over 10 bases. CDR3 length: 14 residues. V shed 1 base and J 8 bases; nucleotides not matched to a gene: 5. From germline, CDR1 is SGHRS and CDR2 YFSETQ. The CDR3 coding sequence is TGCGCCAGCAGCTTGTTAGGGACAGGGGACGGCTACACCTTC. Protein: CASSLLGTGDGYTF. Full variable domain (missing parts from reference TRBV5-1 and TRBJ1-2): KAGVTQTPRYLIKTRGQQVTLSCSPISGHRSVSWYQQTPGQGLQFLFEYFSETQRNKGNFPGRFSGRQFSNSRSEMNVSTLELGDSALYLCASSLLGTGDGYTFGSGTRLTVV.

The rearrangement links TRBV5-1 to TRBJ1-5; 11 bases fit TRBD1. The CDR3 runs 14 residues. V dropped 3 bases and J dropped 7; count of bases not matched to a gene: 3. Germline-derived CDR1 and CDR2 are SGHRS and YFSETQ. The CDR3 loop reads CASSSGTGGQPQHF. CDR3 nucleotides: TGCGCCAGCAGCTCCGGGACAGGGGGACAGCCCCAGCATTTT.

This chain connects TRBV30 to TRBJ2-2, with 10 nucleotides matching TRBD2. V gave up 4 bases and J gave up 5 bases; unmatched junction bases: 7. Germline V gene lookup returns CDR1 GTSNPN and CDR2 SVGIG (reference sequence). The CDR3 has 15 residues. CDR3 DNA: TGTGCCTGGAAAAAGCGGGAGGGGAGGACCGGGGAGCTGTTTTTT. This gives the protein CAWKKREGRTGELFF.

The chain couples TRBV4-1 to TRBJ2-6; D is unclear. V gave up 6 bases and J gave up 0 bases, with 6 bases separating them. The CDR3 runs to 14 residues. CDR1 MGHRA and CDR2 YSYEKL come from the germline V gene. Here the CDR3 reads CASRAPSGANVLTF. The CDR3 nucleotides are TGCGCCAGCAGGGCCCCCTCTGGGGCCAACGTCCTGACTTTC.

CDR3 residues: CASGLDRVYTGELFF. Here the CDR3 DNA reads TGTGCTAGTGGTTTGGACAGGGTTTACACCGGGGAGCTGTTTTTT. The V and J genes are TRBV12-5 and TRBJ2-2, with TRBD1 as a possible D gene (6 bases). Germline assignment: CDR1 LGHNT and CDR2 FRNRAP. With 1 base removed from V and 3 bases from J, the gap between germline ends came to 9 bases. The CDR3 has 15 residues. Using reference TRBV12-5 and TRBJ2-2 for the parts outside the CDR3, the full variable domain is DARVTQTPRHKVTEMGQEVTMRCQPILGHNTVFWYRQTMMQGLELLAYFRNRAPLDDSGMPKDRFSAEMPDATLATLKIQPSEPRDSAVYFCASGLDRVYTGELFFGEGSRLTVL.

The table lists this clone with a few counts. This chain links TRBV5-1 with TRBJ2-2; D may be TRBD1 (6 bases). The CDR3 consists of 15 residues. Germline values: CDR1 SGHRS, CDR2 YFSETQ. The V end lost 2 bases, the J end lost 3 bases, and 11 bases lay between the germline ends. CDR3 sequence: CASSLQGFDTGELFF. CDR3 coding DNA: TGCGCCAGCAGCTTACAGGGTTTTGACACCGGGGAGCTGTTTTTT.

The rearrangement uses TRBV4-1 and TRBJ2-1; D may be TRBD1 (7 bases). V was shortened by 2 bases and J by 9 bases, with 17 bases between the two germline ends. From germline, CDR1 is MGHRA and CDR2 YSYEKL. This CDR3 has 15 residues. CDR3 amino acids: CASSQRPTGEVEQFF. DNA for the CDR3: TGCGCCAGCAGCCAACGACCCACAGGGGAGGTTGAGCAGTTCTTC.

The CDR3 region is CSVVLYSFSGNTIYF. Written as DNA, the CDR3 is TGCAGCGTTGTGTTGTACAGCTTCTCTGGAAACACCATATATTTT. V and J are TRBV29-1 and TRBJ1-3; unclear D gene. This CDR3 has 15 residues. The germline CDR1 and CDR2 sequences are SQVTM and ANQGSEA. V was trimmed by 4 bases and J by 0 bases, leaving 13 bases between them. Full variable domain (outside the CDR3, taken from reference TRBV29-1 and TRBJ1-3): SAVISQKPSRDICQRGTSLTIQCQVDSQVTMMFWYRQQPGQSLTLIATANQGSEATYESGFVIDKFPISRPNLTFSTLTVSNMSPEDSSIYLCSVVLYSFSGNTIYFGEGSWLTVV.